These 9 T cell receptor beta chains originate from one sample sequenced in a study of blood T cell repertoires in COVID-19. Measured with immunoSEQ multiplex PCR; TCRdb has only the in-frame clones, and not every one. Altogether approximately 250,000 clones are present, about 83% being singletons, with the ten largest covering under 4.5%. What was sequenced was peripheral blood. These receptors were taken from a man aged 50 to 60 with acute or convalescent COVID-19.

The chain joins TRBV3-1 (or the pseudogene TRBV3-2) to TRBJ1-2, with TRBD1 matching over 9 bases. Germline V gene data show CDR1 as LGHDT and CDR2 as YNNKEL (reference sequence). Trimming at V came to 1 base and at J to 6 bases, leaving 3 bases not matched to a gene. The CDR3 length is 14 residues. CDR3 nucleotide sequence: TGTGCCAGCAGCCAAGCACAGGGGGCTCATGGCTACACCTTC. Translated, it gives CASSQAQGAHGYTF.

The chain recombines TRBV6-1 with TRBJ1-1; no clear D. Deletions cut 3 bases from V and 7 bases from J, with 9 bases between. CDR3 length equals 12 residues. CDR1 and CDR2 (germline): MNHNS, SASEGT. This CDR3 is CASSDPLREAFF. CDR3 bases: TGTGCCAGCAGTGACCCCTTGCGTGAAGCTTTCTTT.

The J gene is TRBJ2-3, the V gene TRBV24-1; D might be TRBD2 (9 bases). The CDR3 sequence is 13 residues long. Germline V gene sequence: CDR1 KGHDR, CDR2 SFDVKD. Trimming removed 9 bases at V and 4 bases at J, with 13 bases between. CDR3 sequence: CATLAGQADTQYF. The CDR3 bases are TGTGCCACCCTAGCGGGACAGGCAGATACGCAGTATTTT.

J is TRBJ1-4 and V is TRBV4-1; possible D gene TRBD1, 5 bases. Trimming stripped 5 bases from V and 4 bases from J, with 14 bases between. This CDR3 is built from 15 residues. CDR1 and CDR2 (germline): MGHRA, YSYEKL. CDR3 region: CASSFRQNINEKLFF. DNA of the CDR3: TGCGCCAGCAGCTTCCGACAGAATATTAATGAAAAACTGTTTTTT.

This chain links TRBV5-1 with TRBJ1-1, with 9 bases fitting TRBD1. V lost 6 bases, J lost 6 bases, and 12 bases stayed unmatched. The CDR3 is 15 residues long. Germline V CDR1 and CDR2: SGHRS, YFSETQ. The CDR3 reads CASKGRQGGFAEAFF. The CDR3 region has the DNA TGCGCCAGCAAGGGGAGACAGGGGGGGTTTGCTGAAGCTTTCTTT.

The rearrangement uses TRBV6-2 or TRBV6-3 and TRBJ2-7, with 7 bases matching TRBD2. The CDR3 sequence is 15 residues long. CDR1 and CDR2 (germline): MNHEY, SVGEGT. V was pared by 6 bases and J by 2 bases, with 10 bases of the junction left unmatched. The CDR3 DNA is TGTGCCAGCAGCCCAACCGGCGGGGGAGCCTACGAGCAGTACTTC. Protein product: CASSPTGGGAYEQYF.

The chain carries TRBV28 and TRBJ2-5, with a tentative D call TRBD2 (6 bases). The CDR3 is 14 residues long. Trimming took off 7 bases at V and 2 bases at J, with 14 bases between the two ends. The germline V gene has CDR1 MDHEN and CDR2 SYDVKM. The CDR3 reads CASTLGRDQETQYF. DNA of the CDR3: TGTGCCAGCACCCTCGGGCGGGATCAAGAGACCCAGTACTTC. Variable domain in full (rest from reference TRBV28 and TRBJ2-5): DVKVTQSSRYLVKRTGEKVFLECVQDMDHENMFWYRQDPGLGLRLIYFSYDVKMKEKGDIPEGYSVSREKKERFSLILESASTNQTSMYLCASTLGRDQETQYFGPGTRLLVL.

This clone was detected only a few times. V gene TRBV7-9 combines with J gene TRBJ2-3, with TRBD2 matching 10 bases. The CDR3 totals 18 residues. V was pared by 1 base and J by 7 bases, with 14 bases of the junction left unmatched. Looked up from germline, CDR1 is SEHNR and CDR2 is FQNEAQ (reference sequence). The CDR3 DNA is TGTGCCAGCAGCTTAGGATATGCAAGCGGGGGGGCCGCGAATACGCAGTATTTT. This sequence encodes CASSLGYASGGAANTQYF.

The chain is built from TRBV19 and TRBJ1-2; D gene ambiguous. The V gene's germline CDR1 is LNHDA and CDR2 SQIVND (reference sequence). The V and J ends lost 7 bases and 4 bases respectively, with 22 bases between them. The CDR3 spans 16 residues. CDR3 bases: TGTGCCAGTAAGCTGGCAGGCCCCATCTACGGCTATGGCTACACCTTC. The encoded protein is CASKLAGPIYGYGYTF.